Following are 14 T cell receptor beta chains from one sample sequenced in a study of CD8 T cells in Susac syndrome (dated by TCRdb to the late 2010s). Libraries were constructed by the immunoSEQ multiplex PCR assay. RNA was extracted using the RNeasy kit, and roughly 0.5 to 1 microgram was reverse transcribed with random hexamers. The raw public reads went through TCRdb reprocessing: fastp at Q25, MiXCR clone calling, in-frame beta chains kept. One record per CDR3 amino acid sequence lists the most common genes and DNA. For this sample there are 70,000 to 100,000 distinct CDR3 sequences; 80% to 95% appear just once. Of the sample, less than 0.35% is held by the ten largest clones. The material sequenced was CD8+ T cells from PBMCs. The receptor source for this set is a human donor in good health.

V usage is TRBV6-1 and J usage is TRBJ2-7; D is uncertain. V gave up 6 bases and J gave up 2 bases, with 11 bases separating them. Germline V CDR1 and CDR2: MNHNS, SASEGT. The CDR3 is 13 residues long. CDR3 in amino acids: CASRADGAYEQYF. In DNA, the CDR3 is TGTGCCAGCAGAGCCGACGGAGCCTACGAGCAGTACTTC.

This rearrangement joins TRBV29-1 to TRBJ2-7; 9 bases are shared with TRBD1. The germline gives CDR1 SQVTM, CDR2 ANQGSEA. V lost 6 bases and J lost 1; bases outside the gene matches: 4. The CDR3 sequence is 13 residues long. The CDR3 reads CSVLQGASYEQYF. The CDR3 DNA reads TGCAGCGTCCTACAGGGGGCATCCTACGAGCAGTACTTC.

The chain joins TRBV9 to TRBJ2-2, with 10 bases matching TRBD1. The CDR3 covers 16 residues. V gave up 5 bases and J gave up 6 bases; unmatched junction bases: 10. CDR1 and CDR2 (germline): SGDLS, YYNGEE. The CDR3 reads CASSSGTGEIAGELFF. In DNA, the CDR3 is TGTGCCAGCAGTTCCGGGACAGGGGAAATCGCCGGGGAGCTGTTTTTT.

J is TRBJ2-3 and V is TRBV11-2; 7 bases agree with TRBD2. The CDR3 has 14 residues. The ends lost 6 bases at V and 7 bases at J; junction bases unmatched: 10. Germline CDR1 and CDR2: SGHAT and FQNNGV. CDR3 DNA: TGTGCCAGCAGTTCCGGGACTATTGGATATACGCAGTATTTT. Translated: CASSSGTIGYTQYF.

The rearrangement uses TRBV7-9 and TRBJ2-1; 10 nucleotides line up with TRBD2. The length of the CDR3 is 16 residues. Losses at the gene ends were 1 base for V and 15 bases for J; bases not matched to a gene: 15. CDR1 is SEHNR and CDR2 is FQNEAQ in the germline V gene (reference sequence). The CDR3 DNA reads as TGTGCCAGCAGCTTAGTAGGTAGCGGGGGGCAAAAACGGCGGTTCTTC. This codes for CASSLVGSGGQKRRFF.

The chain links TRBV7-9 to TRBJ2-7, with D possibly TRBD2 on 5 matching bases. Germline CDR1 and CDR2: SEHNR and FQNEAQ (reference sequence). This CDR3 comprises 14 residues. V lost 2 bases to trimming and J lost 9 bases, with 17 bases between them. CDR3 loop: CASSLSEGGAGQYF. In DNA, the CDR3 is TGTGCCAGCAGCTTATCGGAAGGAGGTGCCGGGCAGTACTTC.

V usage is TRBV9 and J usage is TRBJ2-1; D call uncertain. V lost 5 bases and J lost 8, with 8 bases in between. The CDR3 contains 11 residues. The germline V gene has CDR1 SGDLS and CDR2 YYNGEE. CDR3 nucleotides: TGTGCCAGCAGTGGCTCTTATGAGCAGTTCTTC. Amino acids: CASSGSYEQFF.

The chain joins TRBV9 to TRBJ2-5; 10 bases are shared with TRBD1. Germline CDR1 and CDR2: SGDLS and YYNGEE. Germline trimming cut 3 bases from V and 4 bases from J; bases unmatched to any gene: 0. The CDR3 spans 13 residues. The CDR3 nucleotides read TGTGCCAGCAGCGGGACAGGGGGAGAGACCCAGTACTTC. Translated, it gives CASSGTGGETQYF.

J is TRBJ2-7 and V is TRBV29-1; TRBD1 aligns across 10 bases. Trimming at V came to 4 bases and at J to 2 bases, leaving 5 bases not matched to a gene. The CDR3 loop spans 14 amino acids. The germline V gene has CDR1 SQVTM and CDR2 ANQGSEA. In DNA, the CDR3 is TGCAGCGTTGTTGGACAGGGGGGACCCTACGAGCAGTACTTC. Translated: CSVVGQGGPYEQYF.

This clonotype was recorded a few times. This CDR3 reads CASSYDIGYEQYF. In DNA, the CDR3 is TGTGCCAGCAGTTACGATATCGGCTACGAGCAGTACTTC. The V and J genes are TRBV6-2 or TRBV6-3 and TRBJ2-7; no definite D call. Deletions cut 2 bases from V and 3 bases from J, with 8 bases between. The CDR3 runs to 13 residues. The germline gives CDR1 MNHEY, CDR2 SVGEGT.

J is TRBJ2-1 and V is TRBV7-8; the D gene could be TRBD1 or TRBD2 (5 bases each). The germline gives CDR1 SGHVS, CDR2 FQNEAQ. The CDR3 runs 15 residues. V shed 2 bases and J shed 9 bases, with 17 bases lying between them. The CDR3 DNA is TGTGCCAGCAGCTTAAGCCGGGGCCCCTTGGGTGAGCAGTTCTTC. Protein sequence: CASSLSRGPLGEQFF.

V usage is TRBV20-1 and J usage is TRBJ1-5; D unresolved. V was shortened by 4 bases and J by 2 bases, with 18 bases between the two germline ends. Germline assignment: CDR1 DFQATT and CDR2 SNEGSKA (reference sequence). This CDR3 contains 16 residues. The CDR3 sequence: CSAIDMVDVGNQPQHF. In DNA form, the CDR3 reads TGCAGTGCTATCGACATGGTTGACGTTGGCAATCAGCCCCAGCATTTT.

J is TRBJ2-1 and V is TRBV2; 7 nucleotides align to TRBD1. This CDR3 region has 14 residues. V trimming: 2 bases; J trimming: 10 bases; junction bases outside the gene matches: 8. Germline V gene lookup returns CDR1 SNHLY and CDR2 FYNNEI. The CDR3 coding sequence is TGTGCCAGCAGTGAAAAGGGGGCGCGGTTGGAGCAGTTCTTC. Protein product: CASSEKGARLEQFF.

In its sample, this clonotype was seen a few times. The rearrangement joins TRBV6-5 to TRBJ2-7; no firm D call. Germline assignment: CDR1 MNHEY and CDR2 SVGAGI. This CDR3 region has 11 residues. V was shortened by 5 bases and J by 3 bases, with 5 bases between the two germline ends. CDR3 loop: CASSNLYEQYF. The CDR3 nucleotides read TGTGCCAGCAGTAACCTCTACGAGCAGTACTTC.